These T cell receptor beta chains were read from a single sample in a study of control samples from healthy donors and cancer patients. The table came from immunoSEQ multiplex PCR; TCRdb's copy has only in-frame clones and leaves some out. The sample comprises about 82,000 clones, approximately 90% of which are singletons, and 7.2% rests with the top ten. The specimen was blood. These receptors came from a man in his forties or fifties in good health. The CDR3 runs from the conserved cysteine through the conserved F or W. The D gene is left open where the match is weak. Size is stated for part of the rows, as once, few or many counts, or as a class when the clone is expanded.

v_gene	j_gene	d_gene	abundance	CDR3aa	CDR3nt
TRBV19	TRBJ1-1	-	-	CASSLRGTEAFF	TGTGCCAGTAGTCTAAGAGGGACTGAAGCTTTCTTT
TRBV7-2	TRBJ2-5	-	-	CASSLGSAGQTQYF	TGTGCCAGCAGCTTAGGTTCCGCGGGGCAGACCCAGTACTTC
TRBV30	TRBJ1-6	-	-	CAWKGSGHQSNSPLHF	TGTGCCTGGAAGGGGTCGGGACACCAAAGTAATTCACCCCTCCACTTT
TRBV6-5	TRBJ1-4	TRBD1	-	CASRRDRHNEKLFF	TGTGCCAGCAGGAGGGACAGACATAATGAAAAACTGTTTTTT
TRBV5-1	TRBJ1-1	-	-	CASSLALRKTEAFF	TGCGCCAGCAGCTTGGCGCTCCGGAAGACTGAAGCTTTCTTT
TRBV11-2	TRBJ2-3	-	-	CASSLPQESDTQYF	TGTGCCAGCAGCTTACCCCAGGAATCAGATACGCAGTATTTT
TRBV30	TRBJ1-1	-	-	CAWSRGSGRTEAFF	TGTGCCTGGAGTAGGGGTTCAGGAAGGACTGAAGCTTTCTTT
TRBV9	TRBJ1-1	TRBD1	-	CASSPPRGPDTEAFF	TGTGCCAGCAGCCCCCCCAGGGGGCCGGACACTGAAGCTTTCTTT
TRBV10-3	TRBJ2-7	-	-	CAISESGQLSSYEQYF	TGTGCCATCAGTGAGTCAGGACAGCTATCCTCCTACGAGCAGTACTTC
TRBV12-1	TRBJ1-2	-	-	CASSFEGGRDYGYTF	TGTGCCAGCAGCTTTGAAGGGGGCAGGGACTATGGCTACACCTTC
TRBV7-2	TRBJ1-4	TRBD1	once	CASSTRQGANEKLFF	TGTGCCAGCAGCACACGACAGGGGGCTAATGAAAAACTGTTTTTT
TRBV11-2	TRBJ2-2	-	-	CASSLVGGGSAGELFF	TGTGCCAGCAGCTTAGTAGGAGGGGGCTCCGCCGGGGAGCTGTTTTTT
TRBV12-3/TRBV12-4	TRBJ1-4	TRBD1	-	CASSLDRGEKLFF	TGTGCCAGCAGTTTGGACAGGGGTGAAAAACTGTTTTTT
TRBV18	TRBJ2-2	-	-	CASSPDSLDTGELFF	TGTGCCAGCTCACCCGACAGTCTAGACACCGGGGAGCTGTTTTTT
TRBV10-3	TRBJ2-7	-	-	CAISGGGLSYEQYF	TGTGCCATCAGCGGCGGGGGCCTCTCCTACGAGCAGTACTTC
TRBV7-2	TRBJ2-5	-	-	CASSPQQIQETQYF	TGTGCCAGCAGCCCCCAGCAGATTCAAGAGACCCAGTACTTC
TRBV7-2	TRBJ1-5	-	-	CASSTRVGINQPQHF	TGTGCCAGCAGCACCCGAGTGGGGATAAATCAGCCCCAGCATTTT
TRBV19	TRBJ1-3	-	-	CASSIGFLRGSGNTIYF	TGTGCCAGTAGTATTGGGTTTCTAAGGGGCTCTGGAAACACCATATATTTT
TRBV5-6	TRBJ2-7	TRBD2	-	CASSFSAGGYEQYF	TGTGCCAGCAGCTTTAGCGCCGGGGGGTACGAGCAGTACTTC
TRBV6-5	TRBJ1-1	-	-	CASSYLNRGTAFF	TGTGCCAGCAGTTACTTGAATAGAGGGACCGCTTTCTTT
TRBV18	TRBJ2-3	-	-	CASSPPQVTDTQYF	TGTGCCAGCTCACCACCCCAGGTCACAGATACGCAGTATTTT
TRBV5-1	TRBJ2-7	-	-	CASRSDPALREQYF	TGCGCCAGCAGGTCGGATCCGGCCTTGAGGGAGCAGTACTTC
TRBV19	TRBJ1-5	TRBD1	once	CASSMRGQFSNQPQHF	TGTGCCAGTAGTATGAGGGGACAGTTTAGCAATCAGCCCCAGCATTTT
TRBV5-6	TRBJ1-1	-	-	CASSFGTGRNTEAFF	TGTGCCAGCAGCTTTGGTACAGGGAGGAACACTGAAGCTTTCTTT
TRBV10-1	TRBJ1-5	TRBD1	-	CASSRQGSSNQPQHF	TGCGCCAGCAGCCGACAGGGAAGTAGCAATCAGCCCCAGCATTTT
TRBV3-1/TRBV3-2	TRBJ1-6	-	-	CASSQFEESPLHF	TGTGCCAGCAGCCAATTCGAAGAATCACCCCTCCACTTT
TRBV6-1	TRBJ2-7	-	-	CASSEMRIWATYEQYF	TGTGCCAGCAGTGAGATGAGGATTTGGGCAACCTACGAGCAGTACTTC
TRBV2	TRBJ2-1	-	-	CASSEWHNEQFF	TGTGCCAGCAGTGAATGGCACAATGAGCAGTTCTTC
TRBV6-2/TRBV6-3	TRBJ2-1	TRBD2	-	CASSPGTMARVNEQFF	TGTGCCAGCAGCCCCGGGACTATGGCCAGGGTGAATGAGCAGTTCTTC
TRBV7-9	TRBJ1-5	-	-	CASSFNSESNQPQHF	TGTGCCAGCAGCTTCAACAGTGAAAGCAATCAGCCCCAGCATTTT
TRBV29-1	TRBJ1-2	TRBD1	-	CSGDRGTDGYTF	TGCAGCGGAGACAGGGGAACTGACGGCTACACCTTC
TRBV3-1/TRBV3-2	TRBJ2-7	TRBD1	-	CASSQGFRDRGDEQYF	TGTGCCAGCAGCCAAGGCTTCCGGGACAGAGGAGACGAGCAGTACTTC